A selection of T cell receptor beta chains follows, all from one sample in a study of pediatric ulcerative colitis. Repertoires were generated with immunoSEQ multiplex PCR, while TCRdb's copy carries only in-frame clones and drops some. This table holds 54,000 or so clones, approximately 87% found once. Sequencing input: blood. The receptors stem from a boy younger than 18 who was a control in a study of pediatric ulcerative colitis. CDR3s include the opening cysteine and the closing phenylalanine or tryptophan. The D gene is left open where the match is weak. Not all rows give a size; the values are once, few, many and, for expanded clones, a class.

j_call d_call clone_size v_call cdr3_nt cdr3_aa
TRBJ1-2 . few TRBV2 TGTGCCAGCACTGGGAGGACACCGGTGGGAGGCTACACCTTC CASTGRTPVGGYTF
TRBJ2-7 . . TRBV7-2 TGTGCCAGCAGCTCTAGCCGGACGGGGTGGGAGCAGTACTTC CASSSSRTGWEQYF
TRBJ1-5 . . TRBV7-2 TGTGCCAGCAGCTTAGCAGGGGGCAATCAGCCCCAGCATTTT CASSLAGGNQPQHF
TRBJ1-2 . once TRBV7-2 TGTGCCAGCAGCTTAATTGGAGAATATGGCTACACCTTC CASSLIGEYGYTF
TRBJ2-3 . . TRBV4-3 TGCGCCAGCAGCCAAGATAGGGGTGGGCCAGATACGCAGTATTTT CASSQDRGGPDTQYF
TRBJ2-5 . once TRBV2 TGTGCCAGCAGTGTGGAGCAGCGGTTGCAAGAGACCCAGTACTTC CASSVEQRLQETQYF
TRBJ1-1 TRBD1 few TRBV29-1 TGCAGCGTGCCTCAGGGGGCGGACACTGAAGCTTTCTTT CSVPQGADTEAFF
TRBJ2-7 . . TRBV11-2 TGTGCCAGCAGCTTTAGCGGACAGTCCGCCTACGAGCAGTACTTC CASSFSGQSAYEQYF
TRBJ2-7 . . TRBV18 TGTGCCAGCTCAGACGGTCGGACACTAGTCTCCTACGAGCAGTACTTC CASSDGRTLVSYEQYF
TRBJ2-1 TRBD2 . TRBV5-1 TGCGCCAGCAGCCCTACTAGCGGGACGCCGGGGGGGAATGAGCAGTTCTTC CASSPTSGTPGGNEQFF
TRBJ2-7 TRBD2 . TRBV2 TGTGCCAGCAACATAGACGGGGGGTACGAGCAGTACTTC CASNIDGGYEQYF
TRBJ1-2 . once TRBV10-2 TGCGCCAGCAGTGTGACACCCAGGAACTATGGCTACACCTTC CASSVTPRNYGYTF
TRBJ2-3 TRBD1 . TRBV9 TGTGCCAGCAGCGTAGTGGAGGCAGGGGGCGGTGGCACAGATACGCAGTATTTT CASSVVEAGGGGTDTQYF
TRBJ1-3 . . TRBV2 TGTGCCAGCAGTGAGACTCGAAACACCATATATTTT CASSETRNTIYF
TRBJ2-5 . . TRBV11-2 TGTGCCAGCAGCTTAGAAGTAGGGGGGCCTAGTAAAGAGACCCAGTACTTC CASSLEVGGPSKETQYF
TRBJ1-1 . . TRBV7-8 TGTGCCAGCTGCCCTGCCGCCGGAGGGGGCACTGAAGCTTTCTTT CASCPAAGGGTEAFF
TRBJ2-3 . once TRBV4-3 TGCGCCAGCAGCCAAGACAGGGATATTCAAAATACGCAGTATTTT CASSQDRDIQNTQYF
TRBJ1-1 . . TRBV27 TGTGCCAGCAGTTTATCCCAGGGGACTAACACTGAAGCTTTCTTT CASSLSQGTNTEAFF
TRBJ1-2 TRBD1 . TRBV6-5 TGTGCCAGCACCGAGGGGGCTGGCTACACCTTC CASTEGAGYTF
TRBJ1-1 . . TRBV5-4 TGTGCCAGCAGCTTGTGGCAGGCGGACACTGAAGCTTTCTTT CASSLWQADTEAFF
TRBJ2-7 . once TRBV28 TGTGCCAGCATCGCCCCCACTCGGTCCTACGAGCAGTACTTC CASIAPTRSYEQYF
TRBJ2-1 . . TRBV15 TGTGCCACCGGTGTGACAGAGGAAAAGTTCTTC CATGVTEEKFF
TRBJ1-2 . . TRBV19 TGTGCCAGTAGTATATACAGGGACTATGGCTACACCTTC CASSIYRDYGYTF
TRBJ2-1 . once TRBV2 TGTGCCAGCAGTGAGACCATTCAGGGTTACAATGAGCAGTTCTTC CASSETIQGYNEQFF
TRBJ2-7 TRBD1 . TRBV6-5 TGTGCCAGCAGTTACGGTCCGGGACAGAGCTACGAGCAGTACTTC CASSYGPGQSYEQYF
TRBJ1-6 . . TRBV9 TGTGCCAGCAGCGCCTTGGGTGGCACCTATAATTCACCCCTCCACTTT CASSALGGTYNSPLHF
TRBJ2-2 . . TRBV7-2 TGTGCCAGCAGCCCCCCGGGCGTCGGGGAGCTGTTTTTT CASSPPGVGELFF
TRBJ2-1 TRBD2 . TRBV19 TGTGCCAGTAGTTCCCCGCTGCAAGCGGGGGGAAACAACAATGAGCAGTTCTTC CASSSPLQAGGNNNEQFF
TRBJ2-1 TRBD2 . TRBV5-6 TGTGCCAGCACCCCGCTGCGGGGGGCACTCGGGGCGTTCTTC CASTPLRGALGAFF
TRBJ1-2 . . TRBV18 TGTGCCAGCTCACCACGGCGGGAGCCTCCGGACTATGGCTACACCTTC CASSPRREPPDYGYTF
TRBJ2-7 TRBD2 . TRBV2 TGTGCCAGCAGGGCCTCCGGGGGGTCCTACGAGCAGTACTTC CASRASGGSYEQYF
TRBJ2-2 TRBD1 . TRBV11-3 TGTGCCAGCAGCTTAGCTACGACAGGGACCGGGGAGCTGTTTTTT CASSLATTGTGELFF
TRBJ2-7 TRBD2 . TRBV27 TGTGCCAGCAGTCTCCCCCCGGGGCTAGCGGGCGAGCAGTACTTC CASSLPPGLAGEQYF
TRBJ1-3 . once TRBV30 TGTGCCTGGAGTACGTCTGGAAACACCATATATTTT CAWSTSGNTIYF
TRBJ2-2 TRBD2 . TRBV7-6 TGTGCCAGCAGCTCCGGGGGTCGGGGGGCGAACACCGGGGAGCTGTTTTTT CASSSGGRGANTGELFF
TRBJ2-7 . . TRBV5-1 TGCGCCAGCAGCCTCTACGAGCAGTACTTC CASSLYEQYF
TRBJ1-5 TRBD1 . TRBV19 TGTGCCAGTAGGTGGGGGACAGGAAGTAGCAATCAGCCCCAGCATTTT CASRWGTGSSNQPQHF
TRBJ1-2 . . TRBV7-2 TGTGCCAGCAGCCCTCCTAGGGCGGGCTCGGGCTATGGCTACACCTTC CASSPPRAGSGYGYTF
TRBJ2-1 . . TRBV9 TGTGCCAGCAGCCCGGGGTATGAGCAGTTCTTC CASSPGYEQFF
TRBJ2-1 TRBD1 . TRBV18 TGTGCCAGCTCACCACTGGTTACAGGGGGCCAGAATGAGCAGTTCTTC CASSPLVTGGQNEQFF
TRBJ2-1 TRBD2 . TRBV28 TGTGCCAGCAGTGGAAGCGGGAGGCGCCGGAATGAGCAGTTCTTC CASSGSGRRRNEQFF
TRBJ2-1 TRBD2 . TRBV27 TGTGCCAGCAGTTTTAGCGGGGCCTACAATGAGCAGTTCTTC CASSFSGAYNEQFF
TRBJ2-7 TRBD2 . TRBV20-1 TGCAGTGCTAGAGAAAGCGGGGATCAGTACTTC CSARESGDQYF